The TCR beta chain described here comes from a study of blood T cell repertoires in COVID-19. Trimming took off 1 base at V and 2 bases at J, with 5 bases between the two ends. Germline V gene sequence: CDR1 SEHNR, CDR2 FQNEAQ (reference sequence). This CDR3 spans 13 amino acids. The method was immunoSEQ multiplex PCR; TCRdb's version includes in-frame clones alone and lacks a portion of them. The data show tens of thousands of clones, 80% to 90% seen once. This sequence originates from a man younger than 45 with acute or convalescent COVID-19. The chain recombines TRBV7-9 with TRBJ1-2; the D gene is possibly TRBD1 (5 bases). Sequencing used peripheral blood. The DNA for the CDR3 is TGTGCCAGCAGCTTAGAGGGGAACTATGGCTACACCTTC. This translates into CASSLEGNYGYTF.